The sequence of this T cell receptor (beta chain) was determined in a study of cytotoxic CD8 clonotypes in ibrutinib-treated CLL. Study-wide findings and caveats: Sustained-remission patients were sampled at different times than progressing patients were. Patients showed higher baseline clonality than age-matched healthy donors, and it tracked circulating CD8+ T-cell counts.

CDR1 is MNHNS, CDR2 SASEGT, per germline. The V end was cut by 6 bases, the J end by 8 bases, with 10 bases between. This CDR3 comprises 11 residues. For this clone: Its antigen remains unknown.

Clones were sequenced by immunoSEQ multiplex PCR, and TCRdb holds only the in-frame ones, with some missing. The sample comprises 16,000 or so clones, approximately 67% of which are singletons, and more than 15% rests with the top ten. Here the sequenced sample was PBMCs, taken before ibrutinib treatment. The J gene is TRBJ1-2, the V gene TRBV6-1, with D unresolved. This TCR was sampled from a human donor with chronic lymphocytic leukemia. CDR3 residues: CASREVGGYTF. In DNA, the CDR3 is TGTGCCAGCAGGGAGGTAGGGGGCTACACCTTC.